Included here is one T cell receptor (beta chain) sequence, with context. This sample is part of a study of shared T cell receptors in the human thymus. Looked up from germline, CDR1 is MDHEN and CDR2 is SYDVKM. This CDR3 region has 14 residues. Trimming took off 3 bases at V and 5 bases at J, with 13 bases between the two ends. Using immunoSEQ multiplex PCR, the repertoire was profiled, and TCRdb retains in-frame clones only, with some absent. This sample has 600,000 or so clones, with about 89% found just once. These data were also reused for a study on human thymus T cells. Per that study: Thymic TCR repertoires of unrelated people reportedly overlapped highly.

This TCR was sampled from a boy under two years old with a congenital heart defect. The specimen sequenced was thymocytes. The rearrangement uses TRBV28 and TRBJ2-5, with D possibly being TRBD2 (6 bases). The CDR3: CASSFLAPLETQYF. The CDR3 DNA sequence: TGTGCCAGCAGTTTTCTAGCGCCCCTCGAGACCCAGTACTTC.